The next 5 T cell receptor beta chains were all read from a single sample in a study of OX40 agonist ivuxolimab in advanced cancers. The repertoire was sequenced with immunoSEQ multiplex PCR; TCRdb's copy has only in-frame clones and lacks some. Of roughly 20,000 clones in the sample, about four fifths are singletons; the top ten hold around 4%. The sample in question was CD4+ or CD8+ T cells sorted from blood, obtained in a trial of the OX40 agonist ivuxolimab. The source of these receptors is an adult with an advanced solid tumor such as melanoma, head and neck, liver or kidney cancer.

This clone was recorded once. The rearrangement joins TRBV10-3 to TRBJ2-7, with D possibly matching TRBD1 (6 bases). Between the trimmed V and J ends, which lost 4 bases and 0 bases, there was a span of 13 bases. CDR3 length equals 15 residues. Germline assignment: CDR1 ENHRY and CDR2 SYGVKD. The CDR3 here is CAISAPDSLSYEQYF. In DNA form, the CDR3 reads TGTGCCATCAGTGCTCCGGACAGCCTCTCCTACGAGCAGTACTTC.

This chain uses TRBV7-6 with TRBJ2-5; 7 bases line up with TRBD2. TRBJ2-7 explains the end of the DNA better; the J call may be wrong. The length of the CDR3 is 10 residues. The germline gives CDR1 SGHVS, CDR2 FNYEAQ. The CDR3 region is CNPGGNEQYF. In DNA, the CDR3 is TGTAACCCGGGGGGAAACGAGCAGTACTTC.

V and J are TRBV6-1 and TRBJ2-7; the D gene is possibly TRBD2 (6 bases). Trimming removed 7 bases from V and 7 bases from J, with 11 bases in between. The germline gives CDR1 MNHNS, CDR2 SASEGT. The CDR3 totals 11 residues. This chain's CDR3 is CASTRAGEQYF. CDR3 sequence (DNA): TGTGCCAGCACTAGGGCGGGGGAGCAGTACTTC.

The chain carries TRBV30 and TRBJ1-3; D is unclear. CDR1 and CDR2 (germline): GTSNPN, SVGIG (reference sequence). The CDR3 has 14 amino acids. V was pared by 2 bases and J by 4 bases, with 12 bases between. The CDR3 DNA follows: TGTGCCTGGAGTCAACCCCGTTTGGGAAACACCATATATTTT. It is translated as CAWSQPRLGNTIYF.

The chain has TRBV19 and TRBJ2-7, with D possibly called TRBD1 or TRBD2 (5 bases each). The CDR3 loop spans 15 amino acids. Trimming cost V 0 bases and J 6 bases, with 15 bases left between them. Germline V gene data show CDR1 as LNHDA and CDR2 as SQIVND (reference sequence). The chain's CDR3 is CASSIDPWAGGEQYF. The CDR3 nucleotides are TGTGCCAGTAGTATAGATCCTTGGGCTGGGGGCGAGCAGTACTTC.